This entry describes one T cell receptor beta chain. What it binds is not known. These data are taken from a study of OX40 agonist ivuxolimab in advanced cancers. The study's findings and limits: In the expanded peripheral T cells, antigen specificity was never determined. Averaged across samples, CD8+ T cells carried more expanded clones than CD4+ did.

Profiling relied on immunoSEQ multiplex PCR, and the TCRdb table lists in-frame clones only, not all of them. The sample has approximately 50,000 clones, over 80% seen once. The CDR3 extends over 16 amino acids. The germline V gene has CDR1 LNHNV and CDR2 YYDKDF (reference sequence). V was pared by 4 bases and J by 2 bases, with 15 bases between. This sequence originates from an adult with an advanced solid tumor such as melanoma, head and neck, liver or kidney cancer. Sequencing was performed on CD4+ or CD8+ T cells sorted from blood, taken in a trial of the OX40 agonist ivuxolimab. The chain has TRBV15 and TRBJ2-1; weak D call: TRBD1 (5 bases). DNA for the CDR3: TGTGCCACCAGCACCCCTTCAGGGTGGACCTACAATGAGCAGTTCTTC. This translates into CATSTPSGWTYNEQFF. Full variable domain (missing parts from reference TRBV15 and TRBJ2-1): DAMVIQNPRYQVTQFGKPVTLSCSQTLNHNVMYWYQQKSSQAPKLLFHYYDKDFNNEADTPDNFQSRRPNTSFCFLDIRSPGLGDTAMYLCATSTPSGWTYNEQFFGPGTRLTVL.